The next 26 T cell receptor beta chains were all read from a single sample in a study of shared clonotypes between healthy human individuals. Using immunoSEQ multiplex PCR, the repertoire was profiled, and TCRdb retains in-frame clones only, with some absent. The table has about 2.1 million clones, under 95% seen once. Positive CCR7 selection of CD45RO-negative cells yielded the naive CD8 cells, and terminally differentiated effector memory CD45RA+ cells were excluded. Sample: naive CD8+ T cells from PBMCs. The receptors shown here come from a man aged 18 to 30 in good health. Some clones in this sample may be carry-over from other donors' samples.

The rearrangement joins TRBV2 to TRBJ2-7; possible D gene TRBD2, 7 bases. The CDR3 has 23 residues. The germline V gene encodes CDR1 SNHLY and CDR2 FYNNEI. Trimming removed 6 bases at V and 2 bases at J, with 41 bases between. The chain's CDR3 is CASRISGEGETGGRPQAPYEQYF. In DNA form, the CDR3 reads TGTGCCAGCAGGATTTCCGGAGAAGGAGAAACGGGGGGCCGCCCCCAGGCCCCCTACGAGCAGTACTTC.

The V and J genes are TRBV11-1 and TRBJ2-1; 8 bases agree with TRBD2. V was pared by 4 bases and J by 4 bases, with 3 bases of the junction left unmatched. The CDR3 loop spans 14 amino acids. Germline-derived CDR1 and CDR2 are SGHAT and FQDESV (reference sequence). CDR3 loop: CASSSSGGYNEQFF. The CDR3 nucleotides read TGTGCCAGCAGCTCCAGCGGGGGATACAATGAGCAGTTCTTC.

The chain uses TRBV7-9 and TRBJ2-5; D remains unclear. Germline CDR1 is SEHNR and CDR2 is FQNEAQ (reference sequence). V was trimmed by 5 bases and J by 1 base, leaving 17 bases between them. The CDR3 sequence is 16 residues long. The CDR3 bases are TGTGCCAGCAGCCCTAGGGTGGGCCAGGCCCAAGAGACCCAGTACTTC. The encoded protein is CASSPRVGQAQETQYF.

The chain recombines TRBV5-1 with TRBJ1-5, with D maybe TRBD1 (6 bases). Germline CDR1 reads SGHRS; CDR2 reads YFSETQ. The germline V and J ends were trimmed by 0 bases and 0 bases, with 22 bases remaining between them. The CDR3 sequence is 20 residues long. Here the CDR3 reads CASSLASGTPYSYSNQPQHF. CDR3 in DNA: TGCGCCAGCAGCTTGGCCTCGGGGACACCTTACTCCTATAGCAATCAGCCCCAGCATTTT.

V usage is TRBV28 and J usage is TRBJ1-2; a possible D gene is TRBD1 (6 bases). Per germline, CDR1 MDHEN and CDR2 SYDVKM. This CDR3 has 18 residues. Trimming took 2 bases from V and 3 from J, leaving 22 bases between them. The CDR3 nucleotides read TGTGCCAGCAGTTTACCCACCTCTTGGACAGTGAAGGACTATGGCTACACCTTC. Translated, it gives CASSLPTSWTVKDYGYTF.

The V gene is TRBV27, the J gene TRBJ2-7, with TRBD1 matching 8 bases. Germline CDR1 is MNHEY and CDR2 is SMNVEV (reference sequence). The CDR3 is made up of 13 amino acids. J gave up 2 bases and V 8 bases, and 5 bases lay outside the gene matches. CDR3 sequence: CASGQGLTYEQYF. CDR3 in DNA: TGTGCCAGCGGACAGGGCCTGACCTACGAGCAGTACTTC.

V is TRBV29-1 and J is TRBJ2-5, with 11 bases lining up with TRBD2. The tail of the sequence fits TRBJ2-7 better, so the J call may be wrong. The V gene's germline CDR1 is SQVTM and CDR2 ANQGSEA. The CDR3 spans 14 residues. The CDR3 sequence is CSVAGTSGIYEQYF. CDR3 DNA sequence: TGCAGCGTTGCCGGGACTAGCGGCATCTACGAGCAGTACTTC.

This chain connects TRBV5-5 to TRBJ2-1, with D tentatively TRBD1 or TRBD2 (5 bases each). The germline gives CDR1 SGHKS, CDR2 YYEKEE (reference sequence). This CDR3 contains 17 residues. The ends were cut back, 1 base at V and 5 bases at J, with 19 bases in the middle. This CDR3 reads CASSLIGGTRVDNEQFF. In nucleotides, the CDR3 is TGTGCCAGCAGCTTGATTGGGGGAACCAGAGTGGACAATGAGCAGTTCTTC.

The gene calls are TRBV11-1 and TRBJ2-7, with 9 bases matching TRBD1. Germline loops: CDR1 SGHAT, CDR2 FQDESV (reference sequence). The V gene end was trimmed by 4 bases and the J gene end by 0 bases; junction bases not matched to a gene: 7. This CDR3 region has 16 residues. The CDR3 protein is CASSSRTGEDSYEQYF. The CDR3 region has the DNA TGTGCCAGCAGCTCTCGGACAGGGGAAGACTCCTACGAGCAGTACTTC.

The sample holds a few counts of this clone. This chain links TRBV30 with TRBJ1-1, with D maybe TRBD1 (5 bases). V was trimmed by 5 bases and J by 7 bases, leaving 14 bases between them. The length of the CDR3 is 12 residues. The V gene's germline CDR1 is GTSNPN and CDR2 SVGIG (reference sequence). The CDR3 DNA sequence: TGTGCCTGGGAATGGGGGACCAGTGAAGCTTTCTTT. It is translated as CAWEWGTSEAFF.

V gene TRBV11-3 combines with J gene TRBJ2-1; weak D call: TRBD1 (6 bases). From germline, CDR1 is SGHNT and CDR2 YENEEA. Trimming left V 1 base short and J 6 bases short, with 13 bases between. This CDR3 region has 15 residues. The CDR3 reads CASSLGQGIANEQFF. DNA of the CDR3: TGTGCCAGCAGCTTAGGGCAGGGGATAGCCAATGAGCAGTTCTTC.

This rearrangement joins TRBV21-1 to TRBJ1-2; the table's TRBD1 call for D was not verified on the DNA. TRBV21-1 is shown as a pseudogene. The CDR3 is 14 residues long. CDR3 DNA: TGTGCCAGCAGCAGAACAGGGTGCAACTATGGCTACACCTTC. Translation gives CASSRTGCNYGYTF.

The CDR3 region has the DNA TGTGCCAGCAGTCTTCCTTGGACTAGCCGACCCGAGCAGTACTTC. It translates to CASSLPWTSRPEQYF. V usage is TRBV28 and J usage is TRBJ2-7; 8 bases match TRBD2. This CDR3 has 15 amino acids. CDR1 and CDR2 (germline): MDHEN, SYDVKM. Unmatched junction bases numbered 12, after V lost 5 bases and J lost 6 bases.

This clone was recorded only once. V gene TRBV29-1 combines with J gene TRBJ1-2; D is unclear. Germline V lookup: CDR1 SQVTM, CDR2 ANQGSEA. The CDR3 totals 12 residues. V was pared by 3 bases and J by 8 bases, with 13 bases between. The CDR3 region has the DNA TGCAGCGTTGACGTAGGGATGAGCGGCTACACCTTC. Translation gives CSVDVGMSGYTF.

The chain couples TRBV19 to TRBJ1-3, with D maybe TRBD1 (6 bases). CDR3 length: 16 residues. The germline V gene has CDR1 LNHDA and CDR2 SQIVND (reference sequence). Trimming stripped 3 bases from V and 0 bases from J, with 12 bases between. For the CDR3, the DNA is TGTGCCAGTAGTATCCGGGGGGCCATCTCTGGAAACACCATATATTTT. Its protein is CASSIRGAISGNTIYF.

The chain couples TRBV4-2 to TRBJ1-4, with TRBD1 matching over 7 bases. Germline values: CDR1 LGHNA, CDR2 YNFKEQ. The V gene end was trimmed by 0 bases and the J gene end by 8 bases; junction bases not matched to a gene: 6. The CDR3 loop spans 15 amino acids. The CDR3 nucleotides read TGTGCCAGCAGCCAAGAGGGACAGCCGGGGGAAAAACTGTTTTTT. Protein sequence: CASSQEGQPGEKLFF.

The CDR3 DNA reads TGTGCCAGCAGTTTACGAAAATACAAGAACACCGGGGAGCTGTTTTTT. It specifies CASSLRKYKNTGELFF. This chain links TRBV28 with TRBJ2-2; D remains unclear. Germline loops: CDR1 MDHEN, CDR2 SYDVKM. The CDR3 is 16 residues long. V lost 2 bases to trimming and J lost 1 base, with 11 bases between them. Full variable domain (outside the CDR3, taken from reference TRBV28 and TRBJ2-2): DVKVTQSSRYLVKRTGEKVFLECVQDMDHENMFWYRQDPGLGLRLIYFSYDVKMKEKGDIPEGYSVSREKKERFSLILESASTNQTSMYLCASSLRKYKNTGELFFGEGSRLTVL.

This chain connects TRBV10-3 to TRBJ1-1; D is undetermined. Trimming cost V 0 bases and J 7 bases, with 12 bases left between them. The length of the CDR3 is 14 residues. Germline-derived CDR1 and CDR2 are ENHRY and SYGVKD. The CDR3 DNA follows: TGTGCCATCAGTGAGTCGGGAGGGAATTTTGAAGCTTTCTTT. Protein product: CAISESGGNFEAFF.

The rearrangement links TRBV19 to TRBJ2-1; D remains ambiguous. CDR3 size: 12 residues. Germline lookup yields CDR1 LNHDA and CDR2 SQIVND (reference sequence). The ends were cut back, 4 bases at V and 4 bases at J, with 5 bases in the middle. The CDR3 spells CASSNPYNEQFF. The CDR3 DNA reads as TGTGCCAGTAGTAATCCTTACAATGAGCAGTTCTTC.

The chain has TRBV19 and TRBJ2-7, with 7 bases matching TRBD1. The junction had 9 bases not matched to a gene; V was cut back by 8 bases and J by 5 bases. Germline CDR1 is LNHDA and CDR2 is SQIVND (reference sequence). The CDR3 loop spans 13 amino acids. The CDR3 loop reads CASSHRGKDEQYF. In DNA, the CDR3 is TGTGCCAGTTCGCACAGGGGTAAAGACGAGCAGTACTTC.

The chain combines TRBV25-1 with TRBJ1-2, with D tentatively TRBD1 (6 bases). The V gene lost 3 bases and the J gene lost 0 bases, with 17 bases spanning the gap. Germline V gene sequence: CDR1 MGHDK, CDR2 SYGVNS. This CDR3 contains 17 residues. CDR3 DNA sequence: TGTGCCAGCAGTGAGGGGGTCAGGGGCGACTCTAACTATGGCTACACCTTC. It specifies CASSEGVRGDSNYGYTF.

This chain joins TRBV10-3 and TRBJ2-1; D is ambiguous. The germline V and J ends were trimmed by 8 bases and 1 base, with 9 bases remaining between them. Germline CDR1 reads ENHRY; CDR2 reads SYGVKD. The CDR3 consists of 13 residues. CDR3 DNA sequence: TGTGCCATCGGGCCAGGATCCTACAATGAGCAGTTCTTC. Its protein product is CAIGPGSYNEQFF.

The chain recombines TRBV14 with TRBJ2-5, with D perhaps matching TRBD2 (5 bases). The end of the DNA fits TRBJ2-7 better, so the J call may be wrong. This CDR3 has 15 residues. CDR1 is SGHDN and CDR2 is FVKESK in the germline V gene. This CDR3 reads CASSQRESFRAEQYF. In nucleotides, the CDR3 is TGTGCCAGCAGCCAGAGGGAGTCCTTTCGGGCCGAGCAGTACTTC.

The chain carries TRBV7-9 and TRBJ2-1; 9 positions match TRBD1. From germline, CDR1 is SEHNR and CDR2 FQNEAQ (reference sequence). J was trimmed by 12 bases and V by 5 bases; bases with no gene match: 8. The CDR3 consists of 13 residues. CDR3 sequence reads: CASSLGTGFGQFF. Here the CDR3 DNA reads TGTGCCAGCAGCCTCGGGACAGGGTTTGGGCAGTTCTTC.

The chain has TRBV5-1 and TRBJ2-7, with TRBD1 as a possible D gene (5 bases). Germline-derived CDR1 and CDR2 are SGHRS and YFSETQ. The CDR3 runs 15 residues. V shed 1 base and J shed 0 bases, with 11 bases lying between them. The CDR3 region has the DNA TGCGCCAGCAGCTTGACAGGTCCTCACTCCTACGAGCAGTACTTC. Translated, it gives CASSLTGPHSYEQYF.

The chain is built from TRBV7-3 and TRBJ2-7, with D tentatively TRBD2 (5 bases). The CDR3 is 16 amino acids. Trimming left V 5 bases short and J 0 bases short, with 17 bases between. The germline CDR1 and CDR2 sequences are SGHTA and FQGTGA. The DNA of the CDR3 is TGTGCCAGCAGCCCGAACGGGCGGGCCGTCTCCTACGAGCAGTACTTC. Translation: CASSPNGRAVSYEQYF.